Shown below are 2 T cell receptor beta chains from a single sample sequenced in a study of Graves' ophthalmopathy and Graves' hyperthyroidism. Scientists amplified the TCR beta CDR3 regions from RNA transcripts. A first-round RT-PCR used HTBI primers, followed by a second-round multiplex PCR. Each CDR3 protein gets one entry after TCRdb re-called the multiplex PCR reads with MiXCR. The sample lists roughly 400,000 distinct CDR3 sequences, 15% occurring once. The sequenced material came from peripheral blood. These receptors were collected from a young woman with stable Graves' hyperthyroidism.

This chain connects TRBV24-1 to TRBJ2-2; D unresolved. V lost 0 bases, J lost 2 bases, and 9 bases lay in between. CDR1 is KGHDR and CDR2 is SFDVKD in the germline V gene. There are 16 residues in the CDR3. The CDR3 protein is CATSDLVTYNTGELFF. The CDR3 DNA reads TGTGCCACCAGTGATTTGGTAACCTACAACACCGGGGAGCTGTTTTTT.

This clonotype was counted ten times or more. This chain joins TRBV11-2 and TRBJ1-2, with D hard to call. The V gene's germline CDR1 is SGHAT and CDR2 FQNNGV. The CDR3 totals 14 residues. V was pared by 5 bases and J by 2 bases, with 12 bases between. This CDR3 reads CASSRTDGNYGYTF. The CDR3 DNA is TGTGCCAGCAGCCGAACTGACGGCAACTATGGCTACACCTTC.